This TCR beta chain was obtained from a study of blood T cell repertoires in COVID-19. Sequencing was performed with immunoSEQ multiplex PCR; in TCRdb, only in-frame clones are kept and a portion is missing. The sample lists fewer than 250,000 clones, roughly 85% occurring once. The V gene's germline CDR1 is SGHTS and CDR2 YDEGEE. CDR3 size: 15 residues. Trimming took 2 bases from V and 2 from J; bases not matched to a gene: 5. This clone has more than one count but fewer than ten. The sample taken for sequencing was PBMCs or T cells enriched from blood (not recorded which). This receptor was identified in a woman aged 50 to 60 with acute COVID-19. V gene TRBV5-8 combines with J gene TRBJ2-5; 8 bases line up with TRBD1. This chain's CDR3 is CASSFGQGDQETQYF. The CDR3 DNA reads as TGTGCCAGCAGCTTTGGACAGGGTGATCAAGAGACCCAGTACTTC.